This record covers a single T cell receptor beta chain. Its antigen is unidentified. The record originates from a study of regulatory T cells in long-lasting Graves disease. Findings and caveats of the study: Accuracy may have been reduced by the small sample size.

Indicated time point: newly diagnosed GD, antithyroid drugs for less than 3 months. RNA from PBMCs was the source of the TCR library. For TCR beta, libraries came from iRepertoire HTBI primers and Arm-PCR of CDR3 regions. TCRdb recomputed calls from the multiplex PCR reads with MiXCR, one row per CDR3 protein. Among 400,000 to 500,000 distinct CDR3 sequences listed, 14% were seen once. CDR1 is SNHLY and CDR2 is FYNNEI in the germline V gene. The length of the CDR3 is 15 residues. The trim removed 6 bases at V and 7 bases at J, leaving 8 bases unmatched. Separately, the same data were catalogued under a study of T cells in Graves' hyperthyroidism and ophthalmopathy.

The sequencing used peripheral blood mononuclear cells (PBMCs), collected at new diagnosis, from a patient treated with antithyroid drugs. The chain carries TRBV2 and TRBJ2-1, with TRBD1 matching 11 bases. This TCR came from a woman aged 50 to 65 with Graves disease. In DNA form, the CDR3 reads TGTGCCAGCAGACCCGGGACAGGGGGTTTGAATGAGCAGTTCTTC. Protein product: CASRPGTGGLNEQFF.